Listed below are T cell receptor beta chains from one sample, sequenced in a study of technical replicates of blood from a handful of donors. The repertoire was sequenced with immunoSEQ multiplex PCR; TCRdb's copy has only in-frame clones and lacks some. The sample consists of almost 65,000 clones, around 85% of them appearing once. Sequencing was carried out using PBMCs. The receptors shown here come from a human donor in good health. Some clones in this sample may be carry-over from other donors' samples. Both conserved end residues are part of each CDR3. A D gene is named only where the DNA matches it firmly. The size entry is marked missing in some rows and otherwise reads once, few, many or a size class.

V gene	J gene	D gene	clone size	CDR3 DNA	CDR3 protein
TRBV14	TRBJ2-5	.	.	TGTGCCAGCAGCCAAGAGGCTGCCTTCCTCGAGACCCAGTACTTC	CASSQEAAFLETQYF
TRBV6-1	TRBJ2-7	.	.	TGTGCCAGCAGTGGTCGGGATGTCGGTGAGCAGTACTTC	CASSGRDVGEQYF
TRBV2	TRBJ2-5	.	few	TGTGCCAGCAGGCCGCGAGGGGGGGGAGAGACCCAGTACTTC	CASRPRGGGETQYF
TRBV18	TRBJ1-1	.	.	TGTGCCAGCTCACCCCGTGGGACACTAGAAATGAACACTGAAGCTTTCTTT	CASSPRGTLEMNTEAFF
TRBV4-2	TRBJ2-1	TRBD1	once	TGTGCCAGCAGCCAAGGGGGGACAGGGACCAATGAGCAGTTCTTC	CASSQGGTGTNEQFF
TRBV5-6	TRBJ1-2	TRBD1	.	TGTGCCAGCAGCCCGGGACAGGTCCTAGCTAACTATGGCTACACCTTC	CASSPGQVLANYGYTF
TRBV5-4	TRBJ1-2	.	few	TGTGCCAGCAGCCTGGACAGCTATGGCTACACCTTC	CASSLDSYGYTF
TRBV9	TRBJ1-4	.	.	TGTGCCAGCAGCCCCGCGGGGGGGAGGGAAAAACTGTTTTTT	CASSPAGGREKLFF
TRBV19	TRBJ1-5	.	.	TGTGCCAGTAGGTCAGCCGGGATCATCAATCAGCCCCAGCATTTT	CASRSAGIINQPQHF
TRBV9	TRBJ1-3	TRBD1	once	TGTGCCAGCAGCGTAGGGCCCGGAGGGGGCGGAAACACCATATATTTT	CASSVGPGGGGNTIYF
TRBV4-1	TRBJ2-7	.	.	TGCGCCAGCAGCCAATGGGAGGCCTACGAGCAGTACTTC	CASSQWEAYEQYF
TRBV18	TRBJ1-1	.	.	TGTGCCAGCTCACCCTCGTCACAGGCCCTTGAAGCTTTCTTT	CASSPSSQALEAFF
TRBV6-1	TRBJ2-2	.	.	TGTGCCAGCAGTGAACTGAACACCGGGGAGCTGTTTTTT	CASSELNTGELFF
TRBV5-6	TRBJ1-6	.	.	TGTGCCAGCAGCTTGGCTTCAGACAGAAACTATAATTCACCCCTCCACTTT	CASSLASDRNYNSPLHF
TRBV5-4	TRBJ1-1	.	.	TGTGCCAGCAGTCAAGGAGGGGTGTTCACTGAAGCTTTCTTT	CASSQGGVFTEAFF
TRBV6-6	TRBJ2-7	TRBD1	once	TGTGCCAGCAGTTACTCGTCCCGGGACAGGGTCTACGAGCAGTACTTC	CASSYSSRDRVYEQYF
TRBV15	TRBJ2-7	.	.	TGTGCCACCAGCAGAGCCCCCAACCAGTACGAGCAGTACTTC	CATSRAPNQYEQYF
TRBV15	TRBJ2-1	.	few	TGTGCCACCAGCAGAGAAGTTGTGGGACTCTACAATGAGCAGTTCTTC	CATSREVVGLYNEQFF
TRBV15	TRBJ2-5	.	once	TGTGCCACCAGCAGAGACCTGAATAGCGGAGAGACCCAGTACTTC	CATSRDLNSGETQYF
TRBV10-3	TRBJ1-2	TRBD1	.	TGTGCCATCAGATCGACAGGGAGCCATGGCTACACCTTC	CAIRSTGSHGYTF
TRBV9	TRBJ2-2	.	.	TGTGCCAGCAGGACTACGGGAAACACCGGGGAGCTGTTTTTT	CASRTTGNTGELFF
TRBV15	TRBJ1-4	.	few	TGTGCCACCAGCAGAGATCAGGGACATAATGAAAAACTGTTTTTT	CATSRDQGHNEKLFF
TRBV5-1	TRBJ1-1	.	.	TGCGCCAGCAGCTTGGCCGTGGGGGCCAGCACTGAAGCTTTCTTT	CASSLAVGASTEAFF
TRBV2	TRBJ2-1	TRBD2	.	TGTGCCAGCAGTGAGGGACTAGCCTCTAGGGATGAGCAGTTCTTC	CASSEGLASRDEQFF
TRBV29-1	TRBJ2-1	TRBD2	.	TGCAGCGTTGACCGTTTAGCGGGACCGTACAATGAGCAGTTCTTC	CSVDRLAGPYNEQFF
TRBV5-6	TRBJ2-2	.	.	TGTGCCAGCACCGCACTTAGGAGCGCCGGGGAGCTGTTTTTT	CASTALRSAGELFF
TRBV7-3	TRBJ2-7	TRBD2	.	TGTGCCAGCAGCTCTACCGGGACTAGCACCAGCGAGCAGTACTTC	CASSSTGTSTSEQYF
TRBV7-2	TRBJ2-5	.	.	TGTGCCAGCAGCCCGTCCACGCGGGAGACCCAGTACTTC	CASSPSTRETQYF
TRBV5-1	TRBJ1-1	TRBD1	.	TGCGCCAGCAGCTTGGTTCGGACAGGTGGGGGCTACACTGAAGCTTTCTTT	CASSLVRTGGGYTEAFF
TRBV18	TRBJ1-1	TRBD1	.	TGTGCCAGCTCCCAGACAGGGACTGAAGCTTTCTTT	CASSQTGTEAFF
TRBV28	TRBJ2-5	.	.	TGTGCCAGCACCAGGGTCGGGGAGACCCAGTACTTC	CASTRVGETQYF
TRBV7-6	TRBJ2-1	TRBD2	.	TGTGCCAGCAGCTTAGAAACTAGCGGGAGACGCGGTGAGCAGTTCTTC	CASSLETSGRRGEQFF
TRBV7-2	TRBJ1-1	TRBD1	.	TGTGCCAGCAGCCCGGGACAGGGGGTAGGGAGCGCTGAAGCTTTCTTT	CASSPGQGVGSAEAFF
TRBV5-1	TRBJ2-1	TRBD1	.	TGCGCCAGCAGCTCCAGACAGGGGGATTACAATGAGCAGTTCTTC	CASSSRQGDYNEQFF
TRBV5-4	TRBJ1-2	TRBD1	.	TGTGCCAGCAGCAAAGACAGGGGAGTGAACTATGGCTACACCTTC	CASSKDRGVNYGYTF
TRBV4-2	TRBJ2-1	TRBD2	.	TGTGCCAGCAGCCCTTCACTAGCGGGGGGTTACAATGAGCAGTTCTTC	CASSPSLAGGYNEQFF
TRBV27	TRBJ2-2	.	.	TGTGCCAGCGGGTGGCAGGGGAACACCGGGGAGCTGTTTTTT	CASGWQGNTGELFF
TRBV7-2	TRBJ2-1	.	.	TGTGCCAGCAGCTTGCCGAGGGGGGGGTACAATGAGCAGTTCTTC	CASSLPRGGYNEQFF
TRBV4-3	TRBJ2-1	TRBD2	.	TGCGCCAGCAGCCAGACCGGGACTAGCGGGAGGAATGAGCAGTTCTTC	CASSQTGTSGRNEQFF
TRBV4-3	TRBJ2-1	TRBD1	.	TGCGCCAGCAGCCAAGGGACAGGGGGTTTTAAGCAGTTCTTC	CASSQGTGGFKQFF